Shown below are 6 T cell receptor beta chains from a single sample sequenced in a study of Ad26.COV2.S vaccination and SARS-CoV-2 variants. The protocol was immunoSEQ multiplex PCR, while the TCRdb copy is restricted to in-frame clones and leaves out a portion. The sample holds around 94,000 clones, around three quarters seen once. The source was peripheral blood, collected after recovery from COVID-19. These receptors originate from a human donor who had recovered from COVID-19.

The rearrangement links TRBV5-6 to TRBJ1-1, with D uncertain. This CDR3 has 13 amino acids. Germline V gene data show CDR1 as SGHDT and CDR2 as YYEEEE. V lost 0 bases and J lost 3, with 6 bases in between. The CDR3, as DNA: TGTGCCAGCAGCTTGGGACTCCACACTGAAGCTTTCTTT. The encoded protein is CASSLGLHTEAFF.

The chain is built from TRBV6-2 or TRBV6-3 and TRBJ2-7; tentative D call: TRBD1 (7 bases). The germline V and J ends were trimmed by 5 bases and 1 base, with 12 bases remaining between them. Germline V gene data show CDR1 as MNHEY and CDR2 as SVGEGT. The CDR3 covers 14 residues. The CDR3 spells CASSRQGGSYEQYF. The CDR3 DNA reads TGTGCCAGCAGTCGGCAGGGGGGTTCCTACGAGCAGTACTTC.

Concerning this clone: The sample has other DNA sequences that encode this CDR3 too. The V gene is TRBV5-1, the J gene TRBJ2-7; perhaps TRBD1 as D (6 bases). The V end was cut by 0 bases, the J end by 2 bases, with 9 bases between. The CDR3 is 14 amino acids. CDR1 is SGHRS and CDR2 is YFSETQ in the germline V gene. The CDR3 DNA sequence: TGCGCCAGCAGCTTGGGGACAGTGACCTACGAGCAGTACTTC. It encodes CASSLGTVTYEQYF.

This chain connects TRBV3-1 (or the pseudogene TRBV3-2) to TRBJ1-1; D perhaps matches TRBD1 (6 bases). V lost 3 bases and J 10 bases, leaving 15 bases between the germline ends. The germline CDR1 and CDR2 sequences are LGHDT and YNNKEL (reference sequence). This CDR3 contains 13 residues. The CDR3: CASSQEGGAGAFF. Here the CDR3 DNA reads TGTGCCAGCAGCCAGGAAGGGGGTGCGGGAGCTTTCTTT.

This chain joins TRBV7-2 and TRBJ2-5, with TRBD1 matching over 9 bases. Germline CDR1 reads SGHTA; CDR2 reads FQGNSA. V trimming: 4 bases; J trimming: 5 bases; junction bases outside the gene matches: 2. This CDR3 is 13 amino acids long. DNA of the CDR3: TGTGCCAGCAGCTGGACAGGGGACGAGACCCAGTACTTC. Translation gives CASSWTGDETQYF.

The CDR3 DNA is TGTGCCAGCAGCCACGGGGGGACTAGCGGGTCAGAGACCCAGTACTTC. Translation gives CASSHGGTSGSETQYF. V usage is TRBV5-4 and J usage is TRBJ2-5, with 12 bases aligning to TRBD2. Germline lookup yields CDR1 SGHNT and CDR2 YYREEE (reference sequence). The CDR3 has 16 residues. Trimming at V came to 4 bases and at J to 4 bases, leaving 8 bases not matched to a gene.